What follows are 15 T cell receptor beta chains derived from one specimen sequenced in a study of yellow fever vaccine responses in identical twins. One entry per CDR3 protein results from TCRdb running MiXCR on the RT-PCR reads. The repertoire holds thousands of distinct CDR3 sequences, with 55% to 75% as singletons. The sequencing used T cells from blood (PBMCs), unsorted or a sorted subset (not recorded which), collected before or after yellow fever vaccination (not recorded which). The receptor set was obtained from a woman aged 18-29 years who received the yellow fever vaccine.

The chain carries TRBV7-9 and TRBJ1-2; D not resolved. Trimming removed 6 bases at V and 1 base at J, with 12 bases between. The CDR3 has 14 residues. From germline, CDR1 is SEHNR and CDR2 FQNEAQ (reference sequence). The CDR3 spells CASSFDTINYGYTF. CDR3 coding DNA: TGTGCCAGCAGTTTTGACACGATTAACTATGGCTACACCTTC. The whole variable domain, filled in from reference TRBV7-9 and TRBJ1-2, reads DTGVSQNPRHKITKRGQNVTFRCDPISEHNRLYWYRQTLGQGPEFLTYFQNEAQLEKSRLLSDRFSAERPKGSFSTLEIQRTEQGDSAMYLCASSFDTINYGYTFGSGTRLTVV.

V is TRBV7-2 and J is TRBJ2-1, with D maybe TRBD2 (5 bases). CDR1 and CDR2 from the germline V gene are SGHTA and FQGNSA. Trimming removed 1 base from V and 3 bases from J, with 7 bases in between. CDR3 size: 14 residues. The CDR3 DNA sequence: TGTGCCAGCAGCTTAGGGACTTTCTACAATGAGCAGTTCTTC. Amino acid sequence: CASSLGTFYNEQFF.

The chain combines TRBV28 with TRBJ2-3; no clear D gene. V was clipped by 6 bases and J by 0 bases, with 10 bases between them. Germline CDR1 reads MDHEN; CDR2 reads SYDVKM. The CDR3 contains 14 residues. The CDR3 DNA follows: TGTGCCAGCAGACCCGCGCCAAGCACAGATACGCAGTATTTT. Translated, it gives CASRPAPSTDTQYF.

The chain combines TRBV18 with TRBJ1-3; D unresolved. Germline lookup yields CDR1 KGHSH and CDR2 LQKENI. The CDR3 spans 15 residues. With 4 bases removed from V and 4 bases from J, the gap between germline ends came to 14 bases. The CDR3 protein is CASSLNLGSGNTIYF. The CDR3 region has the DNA TGTGCCAGCTCACTTAACCTCGGCTCCGGAAACACCATATATTTT.

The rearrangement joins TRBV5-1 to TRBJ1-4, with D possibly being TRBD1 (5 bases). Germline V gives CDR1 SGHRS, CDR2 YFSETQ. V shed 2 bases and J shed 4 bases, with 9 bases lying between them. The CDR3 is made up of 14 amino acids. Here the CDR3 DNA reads TGCGCCAGCAGCTTTCGGGGGTTTAATGAAAAACTGTTTTTT. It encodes CASSFRGFNEKLFF.

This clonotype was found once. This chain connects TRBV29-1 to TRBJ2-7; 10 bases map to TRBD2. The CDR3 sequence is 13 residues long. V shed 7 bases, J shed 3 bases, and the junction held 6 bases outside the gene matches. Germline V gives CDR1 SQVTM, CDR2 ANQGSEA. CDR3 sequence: CSAGLAAGYEQYF. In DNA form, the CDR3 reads TGCAGCGCCGGACTAGCGGCCGGCTACGAGCAGTACTTC.

In DNA form, the CDR3 reads TGTGCCAGCAGCTTATTAGCCCACGCTGAAGCTTTCTTT. Residues: CASSLLAHAEAFF. The genes are TRBV11-2 and TRBJ1-1; D is uncertain. The CDR3 consists of 13 residues. Between the trimmed V and J ends, which lost 2 bases and 6 bases, there was a span of 10 bases. Germline loops: CDR1 SGHAT, CDR2 FQNNGV.

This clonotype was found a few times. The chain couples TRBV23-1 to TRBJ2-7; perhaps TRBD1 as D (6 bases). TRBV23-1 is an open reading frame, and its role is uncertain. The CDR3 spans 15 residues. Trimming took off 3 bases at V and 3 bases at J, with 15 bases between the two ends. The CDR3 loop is CASSHDRIHFYEQYF. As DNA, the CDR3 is TGCGCCAGCAGTCACGACAGGATACACTTCTACGAGCAGTACTTC.

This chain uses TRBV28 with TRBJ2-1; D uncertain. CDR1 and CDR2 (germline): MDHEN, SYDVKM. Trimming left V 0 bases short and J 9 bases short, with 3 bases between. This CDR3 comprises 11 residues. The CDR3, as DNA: TGTGCCAGCAGTTTATGGGCTGAGCAGTTCTTC. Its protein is CASSLWAEQFF.

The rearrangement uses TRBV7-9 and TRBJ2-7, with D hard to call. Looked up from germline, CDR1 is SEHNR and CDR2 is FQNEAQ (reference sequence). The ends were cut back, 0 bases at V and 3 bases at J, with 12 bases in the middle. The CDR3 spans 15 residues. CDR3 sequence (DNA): TGTGCCAGCAGCTTAGCTCCTGGAAAACGCTACGAGCAGTACTTC. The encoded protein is CASSLAPGKRYEQYF.

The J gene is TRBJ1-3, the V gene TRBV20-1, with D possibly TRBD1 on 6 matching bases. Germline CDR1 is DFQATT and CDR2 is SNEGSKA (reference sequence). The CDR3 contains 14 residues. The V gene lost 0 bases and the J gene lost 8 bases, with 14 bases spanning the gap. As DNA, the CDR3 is TGCAGTGCTAGAGAGCTGGGCAGGGGTGACACCATATATTTT. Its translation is CSARELGRGDTIYF.

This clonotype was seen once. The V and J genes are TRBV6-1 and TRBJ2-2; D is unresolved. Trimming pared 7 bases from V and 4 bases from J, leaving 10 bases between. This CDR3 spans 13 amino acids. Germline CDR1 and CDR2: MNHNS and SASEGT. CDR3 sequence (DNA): TGTGCCAGCACCCCGGACGCCACCGGGGAGCTGTTTTTT. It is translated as CASTPDATGELFF.

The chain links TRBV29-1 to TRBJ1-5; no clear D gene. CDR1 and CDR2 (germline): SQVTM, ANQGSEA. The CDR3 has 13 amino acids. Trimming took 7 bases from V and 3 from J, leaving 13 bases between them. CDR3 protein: CSASAGFNQPQHF. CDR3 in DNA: TGCAGCGCATCAGCGGGTTTCAATCAGCCCCAGCATTTT.

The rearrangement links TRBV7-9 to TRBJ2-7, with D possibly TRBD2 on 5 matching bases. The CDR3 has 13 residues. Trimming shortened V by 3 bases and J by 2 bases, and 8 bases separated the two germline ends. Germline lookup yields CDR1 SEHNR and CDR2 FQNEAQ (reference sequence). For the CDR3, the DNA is TGTGCCAGCAGCTTTGGACTTACCTACGAGCAGTACTTC. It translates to CASSFGLTYEQYF.

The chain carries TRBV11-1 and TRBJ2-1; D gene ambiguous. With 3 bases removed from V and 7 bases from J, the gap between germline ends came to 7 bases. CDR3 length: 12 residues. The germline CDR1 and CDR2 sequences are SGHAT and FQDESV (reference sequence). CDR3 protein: CASSFGDNEQFF. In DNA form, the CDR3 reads TGTGCCAGCAGCTTTGGGGATAATGAGCAGTTCTTC. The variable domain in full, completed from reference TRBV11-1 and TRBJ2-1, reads EAEVAQSPRYKITEKSQAVAFWCDPISGHATLYWYRQILGQGPELLVQFQDESVVDDSQLPKDRFSAERLKGVDSTLKIQPAELGDSAMYLCASSFGDNEQFFGPGTRLTVL.